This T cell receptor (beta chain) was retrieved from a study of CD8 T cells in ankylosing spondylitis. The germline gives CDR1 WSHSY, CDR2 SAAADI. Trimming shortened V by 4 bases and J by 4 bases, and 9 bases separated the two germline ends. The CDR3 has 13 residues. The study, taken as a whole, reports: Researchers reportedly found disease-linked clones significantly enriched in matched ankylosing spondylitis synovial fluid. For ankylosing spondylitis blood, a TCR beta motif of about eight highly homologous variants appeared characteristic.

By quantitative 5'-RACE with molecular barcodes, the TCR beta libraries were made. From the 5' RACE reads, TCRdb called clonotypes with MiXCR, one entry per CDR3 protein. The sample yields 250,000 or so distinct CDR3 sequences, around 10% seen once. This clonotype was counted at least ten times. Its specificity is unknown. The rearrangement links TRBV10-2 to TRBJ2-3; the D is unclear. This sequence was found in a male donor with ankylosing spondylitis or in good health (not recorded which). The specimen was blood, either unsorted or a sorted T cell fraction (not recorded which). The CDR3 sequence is CASSASESDTQYF. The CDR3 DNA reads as TGCGCCAGCAGTGCATCGGAATCAGATACGCAGTATTTT.